This T cell receptor beta chain stems from a study of T cells in Graves' hyperthyroidism and ophthalmopathy. Study-wide results and caveats: The model made its ophthalmopathy prediction, and onset followed a median approximately six months later. Most thyroid clonotypes that were expanded above 0.001 also turned up in blood.

RNA transcripts provided the source from which TCR beta CDR3 regions were amplified. An initial round of RT-PCR targeting the TCR CDR3 relied on the HTBI primer set. TCRdb re-derived calls from the multiplex PCR reads in MiXCR, one entry per CDR3 protein. This sample has more than 350,000 distinct CDR3 sequences, with about 17% found just once. V lost 1 base to trimming and J lost 8 bases, with 14 bases between them. The CDR3 contains 14 residues. The germline V gene has CDR1 SGHVS and CDR2 FQNEAQ. This clonotype was seen many times. Its antigen is not identified. Patients were aged 18 to 65, had disease duration under 2 months, and had newly diagnosed hyperthyroidism.

The sequence was obtained from a woman aged 25 to 39 with Graves' hyperthyroidism that later progressed to Graves' ophthalmopathy. Material: blood. The chain has TRBV7-8 and TRBJ1-2; a weak D match, TRBD1 (5 bases). Here the CDR3 reads CASSLVVTGGGYTF. The CDR3 bases are TGTGCCAGCAGCTTAGTAGTGACCGGGGGAGGCTACACCTTC. The full variable domain, its missing parts supplied by reference TRBV7-8 and TRBJ1-2, is GAGVSQSPRYKVAKRGQDVALRCDPISGHVSLFWYQQALGQGPEFLTYFQNEAQLDKSGLPSDRFFAERPEGSVSTLKIQRTQQEDSAVYLCASSLVVTGGGYTFGSGTRLTVV.